This T cell receptor beta chain derives from a study of blood T cells in healthy people across ages. Whole-study results and caveats: It was found that TCR beta diversity correlated strongly with the percentage of naive T cells.

The use of a sample-barcoded 5' primer and a J-beta primer mix characterized a second PCR of roughly 6 to 11 cycles. Tags on each cDNA molecule came from a template-switch adaptor with 12 random nucleotides. Each CDR3 protein is one row after TCRdb ran MiXCR on the 5' RACE reads. The data hold fewer than 700,000 distinct CDR3 sequences, with approximately 40% observed a single time. This clonotype was counted once. The antigen is unknown. Isolation recovered at least 7 million PBMCs from every sample. The sample consisted of blood. This sequence originates from a man aged 80 or over in good health.

CDR3 in DNA: TGTGCCAGCAGTTACTCACTAGAGCGCCAGTCCTACGAGCAGTACTTC. Residues: CASSYSLERQSYEQYF. The chain employs TRBV6-2 or TRBV6-3 and TRBJ2-7; weak D call: TRBD2 (5 bases). V was trimmed by 0 bases and J by 1 base, leaving 13 bases between them. The CDR3 runs 16 residues. From germline, CDR1 is MNHEY and CDR2 SVGEGT.